A single sample is the source of the 21 T cell receptor beta chains below, sequenced in a study of blood T cell repertoires in COVID-19. Data came from immunoSEQ multiplex PCR; TCRdb stores just in-frame clones and leaves some out. The repertoire consists of 150,000 to 200,000 clones, with more than 75% occurring once and the leading ten covering about 18%. Source material: peripheral blood. These receptors were obtained from a person between 65 and 79 years old with COVID-19, enrolled during active disease.

This clone was counted once. The chain links TRBV7-9 to TRBJ2-5; D gene uncertain. From germline, CDR1 is SEHNR and CDR2 FQNEAQ (reference sequence). CDR3 size: 14 residues. Trimming removed 4 bases at V and 2 bases at J, with 11 bases between. CDR3 region: CASSSWAEQETQYF. CDR3 bases: TGTGCCAGCAGCTCTTGGGCCGAGCAAGAGACCCAGTACTTC.

The chain carries TRBV7-2 and TRBJ2-5; 10 bases map to TRBD2. The germline V gene encodes CDR1 SGHTA and CDR2 FQGNSA. The length of the CDR3 is 19 residues. V lost 6 bases to trimming and J lost 2 bases; unmatched junction nucleotides: 18. The CDR3 sequence is CASSYETGRGLAKQETQYF. The CDR3 DNA follows: TGTGCCAGCAGTTATGAAACAGGGCGGGGACTAGCGAAACAAGAGACCCAGTACTTC.

This clone was seen more than once but under ten times. The chain combines TRBV9 with TRBJ2-5; tentatively, D is TRBD2 (7 bases). Looked up from germline, CDR1 is SGDLS and CDR2 is YYNGEE. This CDR3 region has 17 residues. Trimming pared 4 bases from V and 0 bases from J, leaving 19 bases between. This chain's CDR3 is CASSPRGGWGYQETQYF. DNA of the CDR3: TGTGCCAGCAGCCCAAGGGGGGGCTGGGGGTACCAAGAGACCCAGTACTTC.

V usage is TRBV19 and J usage is TRBJ1-3, with D hard to call. The CDR3 is made up of 15 amino acids. Trimming shortened V by 6 bases and J by 9 bases, and 21 bases separated the two germline ends. Germline values: CDR1 LNHDA, CDR2 SQIVND (reference sequence). The CDR3 DNA follows: TGTGCCAGTAGCGAGAGACGGACGGTCGGAGGCACCATATATTTT. This gives the protein CASSERRTVGGTIYF.

This chain connects TRBV6-5 to TRBJ1-5; TRBD1 agrees at 8 bases. Germline V lookup: CDR1 MNHEY, CDR2 SVGAGI. V shed 5 bases and J 6 bases; nucleotides not matched to a gene: 6. This CDR3 spans 14 amino acids. The chain's CDR3 is CASSNRQGSQPQHF. The DNA of the CDR3 is TGTGCCAGCAGTAATCGACAGGGGAGTCAGCCCCAGCATTTT.

V and J are TRBV9 and TRBJ2-2, with a possible D match to TRBD2 (6 bases). Germline values: CDR1 SGDLS, CDR2 YYNGEE. The CDR3 sequence is 15 residues long. V lost 2 bases and J lost 4, with 12 bases in between. The CDR3 region is CASSVVLAPTGELFF. CDR3 nucleotides: TGTGCCAGCAGCGTCGTGCTAGCGCCCACCGGGGAGCTGTTTTTT.

This chain connects TRBV5-1 to TRBJ1-1, with TRBD1 as a possible D gene (6 bases). The CDR3 contains 14 residues. The germline V gene has CDR1 SGHRS and CDR2 YFSETQ. Trimming removed 4 bases at V and 1 base at J, with 11 bases between. The CDR3 DNA follows: TGCGCCAGCAGCATAGGACAGAGGAACACTGAAGCTTTCTTT. This codes for CASSIGQRNTEAFF. The full variable domain, with the rest looked up from reference TRBV5-1 and TRBJ1-1, is KAGVTQTPRYLIKTRGQQVTLSCSPISGHRSVSWYQQTPGQGLQFLFEYFSETQRNKGNFPGRFSGRQFSNSRSEMNVSTLELGDSALYLCASSIGQRNTEAFFGQGTRLTVV.

The genes are TRBV4-1 and TRBJ1-1; D is uncertain. This CDR3 comprises 14 residues. Trimming shortened V by 0 bases and J by 5 bases, and 10 bases separated the two germline ends. Germline CDR1 is MGHRA and CDR2 is YSYEKL. The CDR3 DNA reads as TGCGCCAGCAGCCAAGAGCAGCTAGATACTGAAGCTTTCTTT. This gives the protein CASSQEQLDTEAFF.

This rearrangement joins TRBV3-1 (or the pseudogene TRBV3-2) to TRBJ2-7, with a tentative D call TRBD2 (6 bases). The germline V and J ends were trimmed by 1 base and 7 bases, with 8 bases remaining between them. Germline values: CDR1 LGHDT, CDR2 YNNKEL (reference sequence). The CDR3 loop spans 12 amino acids. The chain's CDR3 is CASSQVGGEQYF. CDR3 in DNA: TGTGCCAGCAGCCAAGTGGGGGGTGAGCAGTACTTC.

The V and J genes are TRBV5-1 and TRBJ2-1; D possibly corresponds to TRBD1 (6 bases). CDR1 and CDR2 (germline): SGHRS, YFSETQ. The CDR3 totals 16 residues. V lost 4 bases, J lost 5 bases, and 19 bases lay in between. CDR3 in amino acids: CASSDLQGSSHNEQFF. Written as DNA, the CDR3 is TGCGCCAGCAGCGACCTACAGGGTAGTAGCCACAATGAGCAGTTCTTC. Looking up the rest from reference TRBV5-1 and TRBJ2-1 gives the full variable domain: KAGVTQTPRYLIKTRGQQVTLSCSPISGHRSVSWYQQTPGQGLQFLFEYFSETQRNKGNFPGRFSGRQFSNSRSEMNVSTLELGDSALYLCASSDLQGSSHNEQFFGPGTRLTVL.

This chain joins TRBV2 and TRBJ1-5; D is perhaps TRBD1 (6 bases). Trimming took 4 bases from V and 3 from J, leaving 10 bases between them. CDR1 is SNHLY and CDR2 is FYNNEI in the germline V gene. The length of the CDR3 is 14 residues. The CDR3 nucleotides are TGTGCCAGCAGTGTGGACAGCTACAATCAGCCCCAGCATTTT. As protein: CASSVDSYNQPQHF.

The V gene is TRBV5-4, the J gene TRBJ2-6, with a weak D call TRBD1 (5 bases). Trimming stripped 0 bases from V and 4 bases from J, with 11 bases between. Per the germline V gene, CDR1 is SGHNT and CDR2 is YYREEE (reference sequence). CDR3 length equals 16 residues. DNA for the CDR3: TGTGCCAGCAGCTTGGAAGGGGCGCGCGGGGCCAACGTCCTGACTTTC. Its translation: CASSLEGARGANVLTF.

The chain joins TRBV7-6 to TRBJ2-5; the D is unclear. CDR3 length: 15 residues. With 0 bases removed from V and 2 bases from J, the gap between germline ends came to 10 bases. Germline loops: CDR1 SGHVS, CDR2 FNYEAQ. CDR3 sequence: CASSLAPPGQETQYF. In DNA, the CDR3 is TGTGCCAGCAGCTTAGCCCCGCCAGGACAAGAGACCCAGTACTTC.

The chain links TRBV19 to TRBJ2-1; 10 nucleotides line up with TRBD1. CDR1 and CDR2 (germline): LNHDA, SQIVND (reference sequence). With V trimmed by 5 bases and J by 9 bases, 10 bases remained unmatched. The CDR3 spans 15 residues. The CDR3 bases are TGTGCCAGTAGTCTCCCGGGACAGGGGTCATTTGAGCAGTTCTTC. Translated, it gives CASSLPGQGSFEQFF.

The V and J genes are TRBV7-6 and TRBJ2-1; TRBD2 aligns across 8 bases. Germline assignment: CDR1 SGHVS and CDR2 FNYEAQ. This CDR3 comprises 17 residues. With V trimmed by 1 base and J by 7 bases, 12 bases remained unmatched. The CDR3 sequence is CASSLDRGGRSSNEQFF. In DNA, the CDR3 is TGTGCCAGCAGCTTAGACCGCGGGGGGCGATCATCTAATGAGCAGTTCTTC.

This clone has more than one count but fewer than ten. The rearrangement joins TRBV5-1 to TRBJ2-2, with a weak D call TRBD1 (6 bases). The CDR3 runs 16 residues. Germline CDR1 is SGHRS and CDR2 is YFSETQ. The V end was cut by 0 bases, the J end by 4 bases, with 13 bases between. The CDR3 region is CASSLGDTRGTGELFF. In DNA form, the CDR3 reads TGCGCCAGCAGCTTGGGGGACACGCGAGGCACCGGGGAGCTGTTTTTT.

The chain combines TRBV20-1 with TRBJ1-2, with 7 nucleotides matching TRBD1. J was trimmed by 3 bases and V by 3 bases; bases with no gene match: 4. CDR1 is DFQATT, CDR2 SNEGSKA, per germline (reference sequence). The CDR3 spans 13 residues. The CDR3 coding sequence is TGCAGTGCTAGTAAAACAGGGGACTATGGCTACACCTTC. Amino acids: CSASKTGDYGYTF.

The CDR3 DNA is TGTGCCAGCTCTCCTGCCAGCGGGTTCTACAATGAGCAGTTCTTC. It specifies CASSPASGFYNEQFF. The chain joins TRBV11-3 to TRBJ2-1; D may be TRBD2 (6 bases). Trimming shortened V by 8 bases and J by 3 bases, and 17 bases separated the two germline ends. The CDR3 is 15 amino acids. CDR1 is SGHNT and CDR2 is YENEEA in the germline V gene.

This sequence joins TRBV7-2 and TRBJ2-2, with 9 bases fitting TRBD2. This CDR3 region has 15 residues. V gave up 5 bases and J gave up 6 bases; unmatched junction bases: 7. The germline V gene has CDR1 SGHTA and CDR2 FQGNSA. DNA for the CDR3: TGTGCCAGCAGCCCTGTAGCGGGAGCGCCCGGGGAGCTGTTTTTT. The encoded protein is CASSPVAGAPGELFF.

The chain is built from TRBV5-4 and TRBJ1-4; D remains ambiguous. The CDR3 has 13 residues. Germline V CDR1 and CDR2: SGHNT, YYREEE (reference sequence). V lost 1 base to trimming and J lost 8 bases, with 9 bases between them. The CDR3: CASSLRYGEKLFF. The DNA of the CDR3 is TGTGCCAGCAGCTTGAGGTACGGGGAAAAACTGTTTTTT. The complete variable domain, with remaining parts taken from reference TRBV5-4 and TRBJ1-4, reads ETGVTQSPTHLIKTRGQQVTLRCSSQSGHNTVSWYQQALGQGPQFIFQYYREEENGRGNFPPRFSGLQFPNYSSELNVNALELDDSALYLCASSLRYGEKLFFGSGTQLSVL.

This chain connects TRBV6-5 to TRBJ1-6; weak D call: TRBD1 (5 bases). V lost 1 base to trimming and J lost 4 bases, with 11 bases between them. This CDR3 has 16 residues. Germline V gives CDR1 MNHEY, CDR2 SVGAGI. For the CDR3, the DNA is TGTGCCAGCAGTTACTACGCAGGGAATTATAATTCACCCCTCCACTTT. Translated: CASSYYAGNYNSPLHF.